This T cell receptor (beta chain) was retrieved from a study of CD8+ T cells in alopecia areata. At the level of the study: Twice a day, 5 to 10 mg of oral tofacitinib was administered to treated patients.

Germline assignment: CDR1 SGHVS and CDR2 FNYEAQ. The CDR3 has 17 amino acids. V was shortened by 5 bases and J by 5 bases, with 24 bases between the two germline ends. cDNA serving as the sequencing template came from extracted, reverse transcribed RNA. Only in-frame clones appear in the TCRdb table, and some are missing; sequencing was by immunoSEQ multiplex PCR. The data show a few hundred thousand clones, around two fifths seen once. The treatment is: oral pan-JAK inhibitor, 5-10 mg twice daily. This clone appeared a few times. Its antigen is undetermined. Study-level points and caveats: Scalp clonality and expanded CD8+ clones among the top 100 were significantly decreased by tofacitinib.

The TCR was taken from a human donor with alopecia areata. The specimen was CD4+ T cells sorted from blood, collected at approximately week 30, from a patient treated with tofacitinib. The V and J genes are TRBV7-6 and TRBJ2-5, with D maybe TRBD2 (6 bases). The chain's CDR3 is CASSPGIFGGNGETQYF. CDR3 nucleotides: TGTGCCAGCAGCCCAGGAATATTCGGGGGAAATGGGGAGACCCAGTACTTC.